Following are 29 T cell receptor beta chains from one sample sequenced in a study of T cell responses to AZD1222 COVID-19 vaccine. Sequencing was performed with immunoSEQ multiplex PCR; in TCRdb, only in-frame clones are kept and a portion is missing. The sample includes more than 100,000 clones, approximately 84% seen only once; the top ten take approximately 10%. Sequenced here: peripheral blood, sampled on day 0 of AZD1222 vaccination. These receptors all stem from an adult in good health.

The V and J genes are TRBV9 and TRBJ2-2, with D unresolved. In germline, CDR1 is SGDLS, CDR2 YYNGEE. The CDR3 consists of 15 residues. The V end lost 0 bases, the J end lost 6 bases, and 12 bases lay between the germline ends. CDR3 coding DNA: TGTGCCAGCAGCGTAGGCTCAAACTTGGCCGGGGAGCTGTTTTTT. Translation gives CASSVGSNLAGELFF.

This chain uses TRBV7-3 with TRBJ2-3; TRBD2 agrees at 10 bases. CDR3 length: 14 amino acids. CDR1 and CDR2 from the germline V gene are SGHTA and FQGTGA. With V trimmed by 4 bases and J by 6 bases, 4 bases remained unmatched. DNA of the CDR3: TGTGCCAGCAGCTCAGCGGGAGGGTACGATACGCAGTATTTT. Translation: CASSSAGGYDTQYF.

The rearrangement links TRBV5-1 to TRBJ1-6; TRBD1 aligns across 11 bases. Germline V CDR1 and CDR2: SGHRS, YFSETQ. CDR3 length equals 16 residues. V was clipped by 4 bases and J by 9 bases; unmatched bases: 9. CDR3 protein: CASSEIGQGAGSPLHF. CDR3 coding DNA: TGCGCCAGCAGCGAGATCGGACAGGGGGCTGGTTCACCCCTCCACTTT. Together with reference TRBV5-1 and TRBJ1-6, the CDR3 gives the full variable domain: KAGVTQTPRYLIKTRGQQVTLSCSPISGHRSVSWYQQTPGQGLQFLFEYFSETQRNKGNFPGRFSGRQFSNSRSEMNVSTLELGDSALYLCASSEIGQGAGSPLHFGNGTRLTVT.

The chain joins TRBV5-6 to TRBJ2-2; D not certain. CDR3 length: 17 residues. CDR1 is SGHDT, CDR2 YYEEEE, per germline. Deletions cut 7 bases from V and 1 base from J, with 20 bases between. This CDR3 reads CASGTTPSQQNTGELFF. CDR3 DNA: TGTGCCAGCGGTACCACCCCCTCGCAACAGAACACCGGGGAGCTGTTTTTT.

V is TRBV10-3 and J is TRBJ2-5; D remains unclear. Per germline, CDR1 ENHRY and CDR2 SYGVKD. This CDR3 has 13 residues. V lost 0 bases, J lost 5 bases, and 7 bases lay in between. This chain's CDR3 is CAISESSAETQYF. The CDR3 DNA is TGTGCCATCAGTGAGTCGAGCGCGGAGACCCAGTACTTC.

This clone was recorded only once. The chain combines TRBV6-5 with TRBJ1-5; D is unclear. Germline V gene sequence: CDR1 MNHEY, CDR2 SVGAGI. The V gene lost 6 bases and the J gene lost 0 bases, with 12 bases spanning the gap. The CDR3 is 15 amino acids. The CDR3 nucleotides are TGTGCCAGCAGGGTGCAGAGTAATAGCAATCAGCCCCAGCATTTT. Its protein is CASRVQSNSNQPQHF.

Concerning this clone itself: At one end, the junction sequence differs from germline, possibly due to a read error. V gene TRBV6-1 combines with J gene TRBJ1-5; no reliable D call. This CDR3 spans 16 amino acids. Germline V gene data show CDR1 as MNHNS and CDR2 as SASEGT. The CDR3 DNA reads TGTGCCAGCAGTCAAGCCTCGACTCCCCTAGATCAGCCCCAGCATTTT. Translation: CASSQASTPLDQPQHF.

The chain combines TRBV5-4 with TRBJ1-6; the D is unclear. CDR1 SGHNT and CDR2 YYREEE come from the germline V gene (reference sequence). The ends were cut back, 4 bases at V and 0 bases at J, with 11 bases in the middle. This CDR3 has 16 residues. Here the CDR3 reads CASSGPGGSYNSPLHF. The CDR3 DNA is TGTGCCAGCAGCGGACCCGGCGGCTCCTATAATTCACCCCTCCACTTT.

The chain links TRBV7-8 to TRBJ2-3; 15 positions match TRBD2. V dropped 3 bases and J dropped 2; count of bases not matched to a gene: 6. Germline lookup yields CDR1 SGHVS and CDR2 FQNEAQ. This CDR3 has 18 residues. In DNA form, the CDR3 reads TGTGCCAGCAGCTTCAGGGGACTAGCGGGAGGCTACACAGATACGCAGTATTTT. Protein product: CASSFRGLAGGYTDTQYF.

This chain connects TRBV28 to TRBJ2-3, with TRBD1 matching 7 bases. The CDR3 is 14 amino acids. The germline V gene encodes CDR1 MDHEN and CDR2 SYDVKM. Losses at the gene ends were 2 bases for V and 2 bases for J; bases not matched to a gene: 1. The CDR3 DNA follows: TGTGCCAGCAGTTTAGGACAGGACACAGATACGCAGTATTTT. Its protein is CASSLGQDTDTQYF.

The V call is TRBV14, the J call TRBJ2-5; TRBD1 aligns across 7 bases. The V and J ends lost 4 bases and 3 bases, in that order; junction bases with no gene match: 8. This CDR3 has 15 residues. CDR1 and CDR2 from the germline V gene are SGHDN and FVKESK. CDR3 nucleotides: TGTGCCAGCAGCCCACAGGGGTGGGGGAAAGAGACCCAGTACTTC. This codes for CASSPQGWGKETQYF.

The V gene is TRBV19, the J gene TRBJ2-6, with D maybe TRBD2 (5 bases). Trimming took off 3 bases at V and 4 bases at J, with 7 bases between the two ends. CDR1 and CDR2 from the germline V gene are LNHDA and SQIVND (reference sequence). This CDR3 comprises 14 residues. CDR3 DNA: TGTGCCAGTAGTATCGGGGTCGGGGCCAACGTCCTGACTTTC. Translating it yields CASSIGVGANVLTF.

This chain uses TRBV5-4 with TRBJ2-1; TRBD2 matches at 8 bases. Per germline, CDR1 SGHNT and CDR2 YYREEE (reference sequence). V trimming: 2 bases; J trimming: 8 bases; junction bases outside the gene matches: 6. The CDR3 is 14 residues long. This CDR3 reads CASSLPAGEDEQFF. For the CDR3, the DNA is TGTGCCAGCAGCTTACCAGCGGGAGAGGATGAGCAGTTCTTC.

The chain carries TRBV5-1 and TRBJ2-2; no definite D call. Deletions cut 0 bases from V and 4 bases from J, with 7 bases between. CDR3 size: 14 residues. Germline-derived CDR1 and CDR2 are SGHRS and YFSETQ. CDR3 DNA: TGCGCCAGCAGCTTGGTTCTCAGCACCGGGGAGCTGTTTTTT. This sequence encodes CASSLVLSTGELFF.

V usage is TRBV5-1 and J usage is TRBJ1-3; D is unclear. Per germline, CDR1 SGHRS and CDR2 YFSETQ. With 3 bases removed from V and 0 bases from J, the gap between germline ends came to 10 bases. The CDR3 loop spans 15 amino acids. The CDR3 here is CASSSGLNSGNTIYF. The CDR3 nucleotides read TGCGCCAGCAGCTCCGGACTGAACTCTGGAAACACCATATATTTT. Full variable domain (remainder filled in from reference TRBV5-1 and TRBJ1-3): KAGVTQTPRYLIKTRGQQVTLSCSPISGHRSVSWYQQTPGQGLQFLFEYFSETQRNKGNFPGRFSGRQFSNSRSEMNVSTLELGDSALYLCASSSGLNSGNTIYFGEGSWLTVV.

The chain is built from TRBV2 and TRBJ2-6; no clear D gene. V was trimmed by 5 bases and J by 2 bases, leaving 7 bases between them. The CDR3 contains 14 residues. Germline lookup yields CDR1 SNHLY and CDR2 FYNNEI. The DNA for the CDR3 is TGTGCCAGCAGTACTGAGGCTGGGGCCAACGTCCTGACTTTC. This translates into CASSTEAGANVLTF.

The rearrangement uses TRBV15 and TRBJ1-6; no clear D. The germline CDR1 and CDR2 sequences are LNHNV and YYDKDF (reference sequence). The CDR3 sequence is 13 residues long. The V and J ends lost 6 bases and 10 bases respectively, with 13 bases between them. CDR3 DNA: TGTGCCACCAGTTTCGGGGTTAGCTCACCCCTCCACTTT. Its translation: CATSFGVSSPLHF.

The CDR3 bases are TGTGCCAGCGCTTTGAGTGGGGCTCGACAGCCCCAGCATTTT. As protein: CASALSGARQPQHF. The chain has TRBV6-5 and TRBJ1-5; tentative D call: TRBD1 (5 bases). The CDR3 is 14 residues long. The germline CDR1 and CDR2 sequences are MNHEY and SVGAGI. With 8 bases removed from V and 7 bases from J, the gap between germline ends came to 18 bases.

This clone was seen more than once but under ten times. The rearrangement uses TRBV27 and TRBJ1-5; 10 bases align to TRBD1. Looked up from germline, CDR1 is MNHEY and CDR2 is SMNVEV (reference sequence). The CDR3 contains 17 residues. The junction had 4 bases not matched to a gene; V was cut back by 1 base and J by 1 base. This chain's CDR3 is CASSLFSGQGSNQPQHF. For the CDR3, the DNA is TGTGCCAGCAGTTTATTTTCGGGACAGGGGAGCAATCAGCCCCAGCATTTT.

The chain couples TRBV27 to TRBJ1-2, with a tentative D call TRBD1 (6 bases). From germline, CDR1 is MNHEY and CDR2 SMNVEV (reference sequence). Trimming took off 2 bases at V and 8 bases at J, with 18 bases between the two ends. This CDR3 region has 15 residues. This chain's CDR3 is CASSLVGGLGGGYTF. CDR3 DNA sequence: TGTGCCAGCAGTTTAGTGGGGGGGCTAGGTGGAGGCTACACCTTC.

The CDR3 loop is CSVEEGEGTDTQYF. The CDR3 DNA is TGCAGCGTTGAAGAGGGAGAGGGGACAGATACGCAGTATTTT. The V gene is TRBV29-1, the J gene TRBJ2-3; either TRBD1 or TRBD2 may supply D (5 bases each). This CDR3 has 14 amino acids. Germline-derived CDR1 and CDR2 are SQVTM and ANQGSEA. The V and J ends lost 0 bases and 3 bases respectively, with 10 bases between them.

The V gene is TRBV6-5, the J gene TRBJ2-3; 7 positions agree with TRBD2. Trimming removed 4 bases from V and 2 bases from J; junction bases left unmatched: 3. Germline CDR1 reads MNHEY; CDR2 reads SVGAGI. The CDR3 loop spans 14 amino acids. CDR3 in DNA: TGTGCCAGCAGTTCGGCGGGGGTCACAGATACGCAGTATTTT. Amino acid sequence: CASSSAGVTDTQYF.

The chain uses TRBV13 and TRBJ2-7; 7 bases agree with TRBD2. There are 14 residues in the CDR3. Germline V gene lookup returns CDR1 PRHDT and CDR2 FYEKMQ (reference sequence). Trimming removed 4 bases from V and 4 bases from J; junction bases left unmatched: 7. The CDR3 DNA reads TGTGCCAGCAGCTATGGGGCTAGCGGATACGAGCAGTACTTC. It is translated as CASSYGASGYEQYF. The whole variable domain, remainder taken from reference TRBV13 and TRBJ2-7, is AAGVIQSPRHLIKEKRETATLKCYPIPRHDTVYWYQQGPGQDPQFLISFYEKMQSDKGSIPDRFSAQQFSDYHSELNMSSLELGDSALYFCASSYGASGYEQYFGPGTRLTVT.

V and J are TRBV29-1 and TRBJ1-2; 8 bases are shared with TRBD1. CDR1 is SQVTM, CDR2 ANQGSEA, per germline. The V gene end was trimmed by 7 bases and the J gene end by 0 bases; junction bases not matched to a gene: 4. The CDR3 length is 13 residues. In DNA, the CDR3 is TGCAGCGGGGGGGACAGGCCTAACTATGGCTACACCTTC. This translates into CSGGDRPNYGYTF.

The chain carries TRBV5-6 and TRBJ1-2, with TRBD1 as a possible D gene (6 bases). Germline CDR1 SGHDT, CDR2 YYEEEE. V lost 6 bases and J lost 6, with 15 bases in between. The CDR3 length is 13 residues. The CDR3 reads CASTPEGGNGYTF. In DNA, the CDR3 is TGTGCCAGCACCCCCGAGGGGGGGAATGGCTACACCTTC.

The V call is TRBV4-1, the J call TRBJ1-3; D is uncertain. V was trimmed by 1 base and J by 0 bases, leaving 13 bases between them. The CDR3 consists of 17 residues. CDR1 is MGHRA, CDR2 YSYEKL, per germline. CDR3 bases: TGCGCCAGCAGCCAAGCGGGAGGCATTAGCTCTGGAAACACCATATATTTT. As protein: CASSQAGGISSGNTIYF.

Turning to this clone: An end of the junction differs from the germline gene, which may be a read error. This chain links TRBV11-2 with TRBJ2-7; TRBD1 might be the D (7 bases). CDR3 size: 14 residues. Germline CDR1 is SGHAT and CDR2 is FQNNGV. CDR3 bases: TGTGCCAGCGGCTTATGGCAGGGGGGTTACGAGCAGTACTTC. Its protein is CASGLWQGGYEQYF.

This clone was counted between two and nine times. The chain couples TRBV5-4 to TRBJ2-1; TRBD2 aligns across 13 bases. CDR3 length: 13 residues. Germline V CDR1 and CDR2: SGHNT, YYREEE (reference sequence). Germline trimming cut 7 bases from V and 8 bases from J; bases unmatched to any gene: 3. The CDR3 sequence: CASRLAGGHEQFF. The CDR3 DNA is TGTGCCAGCCGACTAGCGGGGGGCCATGAGCAGTTCTTC. Filled out from reference TRBV5-4 and TRBJ2-1, the complete variable domain reads ETGVTQSPTHLIKTRGQQVTLRCSSQSGHNTVSWYQQALGQGPQFIFQYYREEENGRGNFPPRFSGLQFPNYSSELNVNALELDDSALYLCASRLAGGHEQFFGPGTRLTVL.

This clone was detected only once. V and J are TRBV3-1 (or the pseudogene TRBV3-2) and TRBJ2-5; tentatively, D is TRBD1 (7 bases). The length of the CDR3 is 15 residues. The germline CDR1 and CDR2 sequences are LGHDT and YNNKEL (reference sequence). Trimming removed 1 base from V and 5 bases from J, with 14 bases in between. CDR3 sequence: CASSQGAGGSETQYF. The CDR3, as DNA: TGTGCCAGCAGCCAAGGTGCAGGGGGGTCGGAGACCCAGTACTTC.